What follows describes a single T cell receptor (beta chain). As processed by the authors: Amplification of reference gene primers provided the estimated nucleated cell counts. Method: immunoSEQ multiplex PCR; TCRdb's copy keeps in-frame clones and lacks some. Clone size and the V and J calls come from that table; the DNA yielded D and trimming. The table shows hundreds of thousands of clones, with 88% occurring only once. This record comes from a study of blood T cell repertoires in COVID-19. Across the whole study: COVID-19 samples from acute and convalescent phases originated in the United States, Italy and Spain. PBMCs, B-cell-depleted T cells, or T cells were the source of the cDNA or gDNA that made up the material.

Trimming at V came to 6 bases and at J to 3 bases, leaving 4 bases not matched to a gene. There are 14 residues in the CDR3. Per germline, CDR1 SEHNR and CDR2 FQNEAQ (reference sequence). The chain uses TRBV7-9 and TRBJ1-4, with 7 bases aligning to TRBD1. The specimen sequenced was PBMCs or T cells enriched from blood (not recorded which). The source of this sequence is a woman between 50 and 59 years old who had recovered from COVID-19. CDR3 residues: CASRMGQSNEKLFF. CDR3 nucleotide sequence: TGTGCCAGCAGGATGGGACAGTCTAATGAAAAACTGTTTTTT. The whole variable domain, remainder taken from reference TRBV7-9 and TRBJ1-4, is DTGVSQNPRHKITKRGQNVTFRCDPISEHNRLYWYRQTLGQGPEFLTYFQNEAQLEKSRLLSDRFSAERPKGSFSTLEIQRTEQGDSAMYLCASRMGQSNEKLFFGSGTQLSVL.